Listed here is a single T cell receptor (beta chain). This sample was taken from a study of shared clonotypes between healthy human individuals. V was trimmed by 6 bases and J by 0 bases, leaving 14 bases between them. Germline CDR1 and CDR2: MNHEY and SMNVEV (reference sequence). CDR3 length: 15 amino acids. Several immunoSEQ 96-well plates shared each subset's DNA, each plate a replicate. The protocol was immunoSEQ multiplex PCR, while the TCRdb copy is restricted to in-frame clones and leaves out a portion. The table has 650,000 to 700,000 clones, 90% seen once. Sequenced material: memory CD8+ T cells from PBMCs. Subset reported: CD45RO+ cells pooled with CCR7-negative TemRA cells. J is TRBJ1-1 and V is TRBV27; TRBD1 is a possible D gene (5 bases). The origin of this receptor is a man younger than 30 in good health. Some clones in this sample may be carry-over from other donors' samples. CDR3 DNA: TGTGCCAGCAGGATAACGGGACCTATGAACACTGAAGCTTTCTTT. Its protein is CASRITGPMNTEAFF.